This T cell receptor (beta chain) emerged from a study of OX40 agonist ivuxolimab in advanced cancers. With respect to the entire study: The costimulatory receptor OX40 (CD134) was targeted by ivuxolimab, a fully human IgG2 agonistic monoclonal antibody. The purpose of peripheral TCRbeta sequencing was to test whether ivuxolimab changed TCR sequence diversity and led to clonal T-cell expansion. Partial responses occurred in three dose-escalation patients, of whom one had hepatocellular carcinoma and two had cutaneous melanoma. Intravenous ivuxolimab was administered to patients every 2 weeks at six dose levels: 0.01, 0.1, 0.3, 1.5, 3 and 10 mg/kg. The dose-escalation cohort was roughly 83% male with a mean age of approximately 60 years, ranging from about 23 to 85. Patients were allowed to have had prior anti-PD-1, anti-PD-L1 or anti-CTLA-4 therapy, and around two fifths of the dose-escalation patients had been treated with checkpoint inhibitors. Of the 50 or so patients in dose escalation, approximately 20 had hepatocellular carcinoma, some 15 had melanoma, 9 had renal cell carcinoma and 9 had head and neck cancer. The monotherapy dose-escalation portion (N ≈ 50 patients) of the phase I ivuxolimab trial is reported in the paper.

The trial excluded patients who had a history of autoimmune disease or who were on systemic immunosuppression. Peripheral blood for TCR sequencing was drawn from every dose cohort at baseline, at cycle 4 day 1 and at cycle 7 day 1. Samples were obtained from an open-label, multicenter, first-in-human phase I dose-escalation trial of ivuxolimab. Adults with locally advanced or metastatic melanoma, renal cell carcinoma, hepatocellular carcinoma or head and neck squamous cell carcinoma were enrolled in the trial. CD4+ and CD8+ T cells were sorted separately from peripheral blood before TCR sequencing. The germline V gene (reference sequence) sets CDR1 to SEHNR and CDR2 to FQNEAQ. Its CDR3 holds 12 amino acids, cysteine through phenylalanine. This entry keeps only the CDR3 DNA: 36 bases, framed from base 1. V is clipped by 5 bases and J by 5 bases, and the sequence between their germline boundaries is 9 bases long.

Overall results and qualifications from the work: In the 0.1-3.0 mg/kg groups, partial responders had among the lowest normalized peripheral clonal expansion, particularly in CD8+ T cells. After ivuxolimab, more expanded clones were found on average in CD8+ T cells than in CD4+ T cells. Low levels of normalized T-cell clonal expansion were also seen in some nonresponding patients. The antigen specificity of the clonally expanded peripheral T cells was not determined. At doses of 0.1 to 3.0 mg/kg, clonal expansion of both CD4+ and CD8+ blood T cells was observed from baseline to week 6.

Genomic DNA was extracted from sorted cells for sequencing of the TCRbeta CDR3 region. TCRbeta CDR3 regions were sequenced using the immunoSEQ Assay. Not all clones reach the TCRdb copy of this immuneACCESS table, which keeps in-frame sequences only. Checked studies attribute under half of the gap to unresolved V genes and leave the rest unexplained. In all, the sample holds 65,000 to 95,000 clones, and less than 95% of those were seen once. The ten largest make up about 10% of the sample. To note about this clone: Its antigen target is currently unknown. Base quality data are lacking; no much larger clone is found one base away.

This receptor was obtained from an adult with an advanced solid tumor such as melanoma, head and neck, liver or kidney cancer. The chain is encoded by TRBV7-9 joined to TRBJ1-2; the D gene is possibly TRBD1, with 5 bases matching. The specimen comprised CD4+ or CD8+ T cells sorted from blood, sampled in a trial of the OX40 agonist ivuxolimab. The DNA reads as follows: TGTGCCAGCAGCACCCGGGGGTATGGCTACACCTTC. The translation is CASSTRGYGYTF. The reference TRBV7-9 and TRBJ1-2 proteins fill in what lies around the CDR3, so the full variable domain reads DTGVSQNPRHKITKRGQNVTFRCDPISEHNRLYWYRQTLGQGPEFLTYFQNEAQLEKSRLLSDRFSAERPKGSFSTLEIQRTEQGDSAMYLCASSTRGYGYTFGSGTRLTVV.